A selection of T cell receptor beta chains follows, all from one sample in a study of cytomegalovirus exposure and HLA in healthy donors. Produced via immunoSEQ multiplex PCR; TCRdb's table is partial and in-frame only. Counted here are around 160,000 clones, approximately 72% occurring once; the ten biggest clones make up approximately 1.3%. What was sequenced was PBMCs. The origin of the receptors is a man in his fifties in good health and CMV-seronegative. CDR3s include the opening cysteine and the closing phenylalanine or tryptophan. The D gene is left open where the match is weak. Not all rows give a size; the values are once, few, many and, for expanded clones, a class.

>TRBJ1-1|TRBD1|-|TRBV5-1
TGCGCCAGCAGCTTGGCCGGGGGGACAGGGAGTACTGAAGCTTTCTTT
CASSLAGGTGSTEAFF
>TRBJ1-1|TRBD1|few|TRBV6-5
TGTGCCAGCAGTTACAGGCAGGGGGCTAGTGAAGCTTTCTTT
CASSYRQGASEAFF
>TRBJ1-5|-|-|TRBV7-2
TGTGCCAGCAGCCCCGGACAGCCCTCGGGACAGCCCCAGCATTTT
CASSPGQPSGQPQHF
>TRBJ1-6|-|-|TRBV10-3
TGTGCCATCAGTGAGTCGCAGGGCCTAGGGTATAATTCACCCCTCCACTTT
CAISESQGLGYNSPLHF
>TRBJ1-4|-|-|TRBV23-1
TGCGCCAGCAGTCGGACTGGAAGAAGACTGTTTTTT
CASSRTGRRLFF
>TRBJ2-7|TRBD2|few|TRBV10-2
TGCGCCAGCAGTCCCAGCGGGGGCTCCTACGAGCAGTACTTC
CASSPSGGSYEQYF
>TRBJ2-3|-|few|TRBV5-8
TGTGCCAGCAGCTTCCGGATGAGGGATACGCAGTATTTT
CASSFRMRDTQYF
>TRBJ1-5|-|-|TRBV6-6
TGTGCCAGCAGTTACTCTGAGTATAGCAATCAGCCCCAGCATTTT
CASSYSEYSNQPQHF
>TRBJ2-2|TRBD2|-|TRBV9
TGTGCCAGCAGCGTAGCTAGCGGGGGACTGGGCACCGGGGAGCTGTTTTTT
CASSVASGGLGTGELFF
>TRBJ2-2|TRBD1|-|TRBV19
TGTGCCAGTTTCGCCCCGGGACAGGAGAACACCGGGGAGCTGTTTTTT
CASFAPGQENTGELFF
>TRBJ1-2|TRBD1|few|TRBV7-2
TGTGCCAGCAGCCACAGACAGGGCTCAAACTATGGCTACACCTTC
CASSHRQGSNYGYTF
>TRBJ2-5|TRBD1|once|TRBV6-1
TGTGCCAGCAGTGTACGACCGGGACAGGGGGCTGAGACCCAGTACTTC
CASSVRPGQGAETQYF
>TRBJ2-2|-|-|TRBV5-5
TGTGCCAGCAGCTTGGGCGCGTCCAGGGCCGGGGAGCTGTTTTTT
CASSLGASRAGELFF
>TRBJ1-2|-|-|TRBV2
TGTGCCAGTCGCCAGGGTCCAAGTGGCTACACCTTC
CASRQGPSGYTF
>TRBJ2-5|TRBD1|few|TRBV25-1
TGTGCCAGCAGTGAAACGAATTCGGGACAGAGGGAGACCCAGTACTTC
CASSETNSGQRETQYF
>TRBJ1-2|TRBD1|-|TRBV28
TGTGCCAGCAGTTTTCAGGACAGGGGTTACTATGGCTACACCTTC
CASSFQDRGYYGYTF
>TRBJ1-4|-|once|TRBV7-8
TGTGCCAGCAGCCGGTACACAGGAACTAATGAAAAACTGTTTTTT
CASSRYTGTNEKLFF
>TRBJ2-2|TRBD1|-|TRBV9
TGTGCCAGCACGGACAGGGTATCGAACACCGGGGAGCTGTTTTTT
CASTDRVSNTGELFF
>TRBJ2-1|-|-|TRBV21-1
TGTGCCAGCAACGCAGACAGTGCGGGGTCCTGGGGCAATGAGCAGTTCTTC
CASNADSAGSWGNEQFF
>TRBJ1-1|-|-|TRBV5-1
TGCGCCAGCAGCTTGGTGGGGGCTTCGAACACTGAAGCTTTCTTT
CASSLVGASNTEAFF
>TRBJ1-3|-|-|TRBV28
TGTGCCAGCAGACCTGGGGGGGTGAGCTCTGGAAACACCATATATTTT
CASRPGGVSSGNTIYF
>TRBJ1-2|-|few|TRBV5-4
TGTGCCAGCAGCTTGGAGGGGGCTAACTATGGCTACACCTTC
CASSLEGANYGYTF
>TRBJ2-6|TRBD1|once|TRBV7-2
TGTGCCAGCAGCCCCCAAACAGGGGTGTCAGGGGCCAACGTCCTGACTTTC
CASSPQTGVSGANVLTF
>TRBJ1-2|-|-|TRBV7-6
TGTGCCAGCAGGGGCGGCCAGGGGAGTAGCTACACCTTC
CASRGGQGSSYTF
>TRBJ2-5|-|-|TRBV15
TGTGCCACCAGCAGACTGACTGGACTCCAAGAGACCCAGTACTTC
CATSRLTGLQETQYF
>TRBJ2-3|TRBD1|-|TRBV5-1
TGCGCCAGCAGCCCATCGGGACAGGGAACAGATACGCAGTATTTT
CASSPSGQGTDTQYF
>TRBJ2-3|TRBD2|-|TRBV29-1
TGCAGCGTTGAAAGGGGCGGCGGGGGGGACACAGATACGCAGTATTTT
CSVERGGGGDTDTQYF
>TRBJ1-1|-|few|TRBV2
TGTGCCAGCAGTGAACAGGAGGGAACTGAAGCTTTCTTT
CASSEQEGTEAFF
>TRBJ1-6|-|few|TRBV5-1
TGCGCCAGCAGCACGACAGTCTACTTGGATTCACCCCTCCACTTT
CASSTTVYLDSPLHF
>TRBJ1-5|-|-|TRBV2
TGTGCCAGCAGTGTTGGGGGGGGCAATCAGCCCCAGCATTTT
CASSVGGGNQPQHF
>TRBJ1-6|TRBD1|-|TRBV11-2
TGTGCCAGCAGCTTAGGGGTTTTGGGACAGGGGGAACTTTTTTCCCTCCACTTT
CASSLGVLGQGELFSLHF
>TRBJ2-3|-|-|TRBV6-5
TGTGCCAGCAGTTACACCGCGGGACGGCGGCCCAATACGCAGTATTTT
CASSYTAGRRPNTQYF
>TRBJ2-3|-|-|TRBV7-6
TGTGCCAGCAGCTTAGCGGGGCCCACAGATACGCAGTATTTT
CASSLAGPTDTQYF
>TRBJ2-7|-|few|TRBV29-1
TGCAGCCTCAAGGGGGACTCCTACGAGCAGTACTTC
CSLKGDSYEQYF
>TRBJ1-1|TRBD1|-|TRBV5-1
TGCGCCAGCAGCTTGGATGGACAGGGCACTGAAGCTTTCTTT
CASSLDGQGTEAFF
>TRBJ1-1|-|-|TRBV7-8
TGTGCCAGCAGCTTTAAGGGACAGAACACTGAAGCTTTCTTT
CASSFKGQNTEAFF